A selection of T cell receptor beta chains follows, all from one sample in a study of blood T cell repertoires in COVID-19. Only in-frame clones appear in the TCRdb table, and some are missing; sequencing was by immunoSEQ multiplex PCR. The table lists about 340,000 clones, 86% of them singletons. The sequencing sample was made of peripheral blood. The receptors come from a woman aged 60 to 75 with COVID-19, enrolled during active disease. The CDR3 runs from the conserved cysteine through the conserved F or W. Each record gives: J gene, D gene, V gene, clone size, CDR3 DNA, CDR3 protein. A D gene is named only where the DNA matches it firmly. Size is omitted from some rows. Given values are once, few, many or a class for expanded clones.

TRBJ1-1	.	TRBV4-1	.	TGCGCCAGCAGCCAAGTGGGGGGGATGGTCGGAGCTTTCTTT	CASSQVGGMVGAFF
TRBJ2-3	.	TRBV5-6	.	TGTGCCAGCAGCTTGCCTTCCTCTAGCACAGATACGCAGTATTTT	CASSLPSSSTDTQYF
TRBJ1-3	.	TRBV7-8	.	TGTGCCAGCAGCTCCCTTTCCCAGGGACTGTCTGGAAACACCATATATTTT	CASSSLSQGLSGNTIYF
TRBJ2-5	TRBD1	TRBV4-1	.	TGCGCCAGCAGCCAAGGACAGGGCATCTCAAAGACGGAGACCCAGTACTTC	CASSQGQGISKTETQYF
TRBJ1-1	.	TRBV3-1/TRBV3-2	.	TGTGCCAGCAGCCAAGAAGGGACACCAGCCGGGCGGGCTTTCTTT	CASSQEGTPAGRAFF
TRBJ1-2	.	TRBV19	once	TGTGCCAGTAGAAAAAGGGGCTCCAACTATGGCTACACCTTC	CASRKRGSNYGYTF
TRBJ1-1	.	TRBV30	once	TGTGCCTGGAGTGTATGGGGGCGCAGAGCAACTGAAGCTTTCTTT	CAWSVWGRRATEAFF
TRBJ1-5	.	TRBV2	once	TGTGCCAGCAGTGAAGACAATAATCAGCCCCAGCATTTT	CASSEDNNQPQHF
TRBJ2-1	.	TRBV7-3	.	TGTGCCAGCAGCTCACCCCGGGGGTCCGCCTCCTACAATGAGCAGTTCTTC	CASSSPRGSASYNEQFF
TRBJ1-3	TRBD1	TRBV18	.	TGTGCCAGCTCAGCTGGGGGACAGGGCGGAAACACCATATATTTT	CASSAGGQGGNTIYF
TRBJ2-5	TRBD2	TRBV7-7	.	TGTGCCAGCAGCTCGGGACTAGCGGGGGGGCCGATGCAAGAGACCCAGTACTTC	CASSSGLAGGPMQETQYF
TRBJ1-5	TRBD1	TRBV19	.	TGTGCCAGTAGTCCCGGGGGACAGCACTATCAGCCCCAGCATTTT	CASSPGGQHYQPQHF
TRBJ1-2	.	TRBV10-2	.	TGCGCCAGCAGTGAGTCGGGCCAGAGGGCTAAAGGCTACACCTTC	CASSESGQRAKGYTF
TRBJ2-1	.	TRBV3-1/TRBV3-2	.	TGTGCCAGCAGCCAAGAGACGGTAGCCAGGGGTGAGCAGTTCTTC	CASSQETVARGEQFF
TRBJ2-5	TRBD2	TRBV7-3	.	TGTGCCAGCAGCCTTAGCGGGGCGAAAGAGACCCAGTACTTC	CASSLSGAKETQYF
TRBJ1-2	.	TRBV7-9	.	TGTGCCAGCAGCACACAGGGTAACTATGGCTACACCTTC	CASSTQGNYGYTF
TRBJ1-2	TRBD1	TRBV27	.	TGTGCCAGCAGTAGGACAGGGGGCGGCGGCTACACCTTC	CASSRTGGGGYTF
TRBJ2-2	.	TRBV5-8	.	TGTGCCAGCAGACTTACGACAGGCCCGAACACCGGGGAGCTGTTTTTT	CASRLTTGPNTGELFF
TRBJ1-1	.	TRBV10-3	.	TGTGCCATCAGCGATCCGAGGAACACTGAAGCTTTCTTT	CAISDPRNTEAFF
TRBJ1-1	TRBD1	TRBV19	.	TGTGCCAGTAGTCCGGACAAGCAGAGGACAGGGGGTTGGACTGAAGCTTTCTTT	CASSPDKQRTGGWTEAFF
TRBJ1-2	TRBD1	TRBV19	once	TGTGCCAGTAGCCGGACAGGGAACTATGGCTACACCTTC	CASSRTGNYGYTF
TRBJ2-7	TRBD2	TRBV7-2	.	TGTGCCAGCAGCTTAGGACTAGCGGCTTCCTACGAGCAGTACTTC	CASSLGLAASYEQYF
TRBJ1-2	.	TRBV11-2	.	TGTGCCAGCAGCGGGGGGATCGTCTACGGCTACACCTTC	CASSGGIVYGYTF
TRBJ2-3	TRBD2	TRBV15	.	TGTGCCACCAGCAGAGATTGGACTAGCGGTAGCACAGATACGCAGTATTTT	CATSRDWTSGSTDTQYF
TRBJ1-6	TRBD1	TRBV3-1/TRBV3-2	once	TGTGCCAGCAGCCAACGAACAGGGGGAAATTCACCCCTCCACTTT	CASSQRTGGNSPLHF
TRBJ2-5	.	TRBV7-9	.	TGTGCCAGCAGGGGAGGCTCCGGGACCCAGTACTTC	CASRGGSGTQYF
TRBJ2-2	.	TRBV5-1	.	TGCGCCAGCAGCACCCTGACCCCCGCGGGCGGGGAGCTGTTTTTT	CASSTLTPAGGELFF
TRBJ2-3	TRBD1	TRBV12-3/TRBV12-4	.	TGTGCCAGCAGTTGGGACAGGGAACAGTATTTT	CASSWDREQYF
TRBJ2-6	.	TRBV7-6	once	TGTGCCAGCAGGGGAAAGGGGCCCTTCTCTGGGGCCAACGTCCTGACTTTC	CASRGKGPFSGANVLTF
TRBJ1-6	TRBD1	TRBV6-5	.	TGTGCCAGCAGTTACTCGGACAGGCGTCCACCCCTCCACTTT	CASSYSDRRPPLHF
TRBJ2-3	TRBD2	TRBV11-3	once	TGTGCCAGCAGCGCGGGGGGGCCGAGCACAGATACGCAGTATTTT	CASSAGGPSTDTQYF
TRBJ2-7	TRBD1	TRBV7-2	.	TGTGCCAGCAGCCTTGTCGGACAGGGAGGTTACGAGCAGTACTTC	CASSLVGQGGYEQYF
TRBJ2-3	TRBD1	TRBV18	.	TGTGCCAGCTCACAGCCCGGACAGGGGCACACAGATACGCAGTATTTT	CASSQPGQGHTDTQYF
TRBJ2-2	.	TRBV30	.	TGTGCCTGGAGTGGGACACCCGAGAACACCGGGGAGCTGTTTTTT	CAWSGTPENTGELFF
TRBJ1-2	.	TRBV2	.	TGTGCCAGCAGTGACCGGAACTATGGCTACACCTTC	CASSDRNYGYTF
TRBJ2-7	.	TRBV2	.	TGTGCCAGCAGGATAGGGGGGGGGTCCTACGAGCAGTACTTC	CASRIGGGSYEQYF
TRBJ1-1	.	TRBV12-3/TRBV12-4	.	TGTGCCAGCAGCGCGTACACTGAAGCTTTCTTT	CASSAYTEAFF
TRBJ2-3	.	TRBV5-1	few	TGCGCCAGCAGCCTGGACAGTGATACGCAGTATTTT	CASSLDSDTQYF